Listed here are 28 T cell receptor beta chains from one sample, sequenced in a study of shared clonotypes between healthy human individuals. Clones were sequenced by immunoSEQ multiplex PCR, and TCRdb holds only the in-frame ones, with some missing. The repertoire holds roughly 1 million clones, with around 74% as singletons. Sequenced sample: memory CD4+ T cells sorted from blood. Subset defined: CD45RA-negative fraction. The origin of the receptors is a man between 18 and 29 years old in good health.

The V and J genes are TRBV6-1 and TRBJ2-3, with D maybe TRBD2 (5 bases). This CDR3 contains 14 residues. Germline CDR1 is MNHNS and CDR2 is SASEGT. V lost 6 bases to trimming and J lost 2 bases, with 12 bases between them. The CDR3 region has the DNA TGTGCCAGCAGGAAGCGGCACCTCACAGATACGCAGTATTTT. Translating it yields CASRKRHLTDTQYF.

The chain has TRBV2 and TRBJ1-6, with D hard to call. The V end lost 4 bases, the J end lost 0 bases, and 13 bases lay between the germline ends. Germline lookup yields CDR1 SNHLY and CDR2 FYNNEI. The CDR3 spans 17 residues. The CDR3, as DNA: TGTGCCAGCAGTGTTGTAGCGGGGAGCTCCTATAATTCACCCCTCCACTTT. Translation gives CASSVVAGSSYNSPLHF.

The chain has TRBV10-3 and TRBJ2-1, with 13 positions matching TRBD2. V trimming: 7 bases; J trimming: 4 bases; junction bases outside the gene matches: 4. Germline V gives CDR1 ENHRY, CDR2 SYGVKD. This CDR3 is built from 15 residues. The CDR3 DNA sequence: TGTGCCATCACGACTAGCGGGGGGAAGTACAATGAGCAGTTCTTC. It is translated as CAITTSGGKYNEQFF.

In its sample, this clone was seen a few times. V gene TRBV27 combines with J gene TRBJ2-7; 9 positions match TRBD1. CDR3 length: 18 residues. Germline values: CDR1 MNHEY, CDR2 SMNVEV (reference sequence). V trimming: 5 bases; J trimming: 0 bases; junction bases outside the gene matches: 14. This chain's CDR3 is CASSKNKTPGQGSYEQYF. CDR3 bases: TGTGCCAGCAGTAAAAACAAAACGCCGGGACAGGGCTCCTACGAGCAGTACTTC.

The rearrangement joins TRBV4-1 to TRBJ1-4; D is unclear. V was shortened by 1 base and J by 8 bases, with 8 bases between the two germline ends. From germline, CDR1 is MGHRA and CDR2 YSYEKL. The CDR3 runs 13 residues. In DNA, the CDR3 is TGCGCCAGCAGCCAAGGGGTATTAGAAAAACTGTTTTTT. Protein sequence: CASSQGVLEKLFF.

This clone was seen more than once but under ten times. The chain joins TRBV5-1 to TRBJ2-7, with TRBD2 identical over 8 bases. Germline V CDR1 and CDR2: SGHRS, YFSETQ. This CDR3 comprises 15 residues. J lost 0 bases, V lost 4 bases, and 6 bases had no gene match. The CDR3 sequence: CASSPGGESSYEQYF. For the CDR3, the DNA is TGCGCCAGCAGCCCCGGGGGGGAGAGCTCCTACGAGCAGTACTTC.

This chain links TRBV11-2 with TRBJ2-7; D not certain. CDR3 length: 14 amino acids. The V end lost 1 base, the J end lost 3 bases, and 10 bases lay between the germline ends. Germline CDR1 SGHAT, CDR2 FQNNGV. This chain's CDR3 is CASSLAYSIYEQYF. DNA for the CDR3: TGTGCCAGCAGCTTAGCATACAGTATCTACGAGCAGTACTTC.

This rearrangement joins TRBV30 to TRBJ1-1; TRBD1 matches 8 bases. The CDR3 is 13 residues long. The junction had 3 bases not matched to a gene; V was cut back by 4 bases and J by 2 bases. Germline V gene lookup returns CDR1 GTSNPN and CDR2 SVGIG (reference sequence). This CDR3 reads CAWTGQGNTEAFF. In nucleotides, the CDR3 is TGTGCCTGGACCGGACAGGGTAACACTGAAGCTTTCTTT.

The chain recombines TRBV28 with TRBJ1-6; TRBD1 might be the D (6 bases). CDR1 is MDHEN, CDR2 SYDVKM, per germline. This CDR3 region has 14 residues. V lost 11 bases and J lost 5, with 16 bases in between. CDR3 in amino acids: CASGETGDNSPLHF. The CDR3 DNA sequence: TGTGCCTCGGGTGAGACAGGAGATAATTCACCCCTCCACTTT.

This clone was found once. This chain links TRBV7-9 with TRBJ2-3; 8 bases line up with TRBD1. J was trimmed by 3 bases and V by 0 bases; bases with no gene match: 8. There are 17 residues in the CDR3. The germline CDR1 and CDR2 sequences are SEHNR and FQNEAQ (reference sequence). The CDR3 protein is CASSLATWTGKTDTQYF. CDR3 coding DNA: TGTGCCAGCAGCTTAGCGACCTGGACAGGGAAAACAGATACGCAGTATTTT.

This clone occurred once. This chain joins TRBV20-1 and TRBJ1-2, with D unclear. Germline loops: CDR1 DFQATT, CDR2 SNEGSKA (reference sequence). The CDR3 totals 11 residues. Between the trimmed V and J ends, which lost 1 base and 6 bases, there was a span of 6 bases. CDR3 coding DNA: TGCAGTGCTAGAGTAAGAAATGGCTACACCTTC. Encoded protein: CSARVRNGYTF.

J is TRBJ1-4 and V is TRBV10-3; possibly TRBD1 for D (6 bases). The CDR3 is made up of 14 amino acids. Per germline, CDR1 ENHRY and CDR2 SYGVKD. The germline V and J ends were trimmed by 0 bases and 8 bases, with 10 bases remaining between them. The CDR3 is CAISESRDTEKLFF. Written as DNA, the CDR3 is TGTGCCATCAGTGAGTCGAGGGACACCGAAAAACTGTTTTTT.

V and J are TRBV7-2 and TRBJ1-2, with D unresolved. CDR1 and CDR2 (germline): SGHTA, FQGNSA. Trimming took off 5 bases at V and 1 base at J, with 8 bases between the two ends. This CDR3 has 13 amino acids. The DNA of the CDR3 is TGTGCCAGCAGCCCCTTCCTTAACTATGGCTACACCTTC. Residues: CASSPFLNYGYTF.

The genes are TRBV7-9 and TRBJ2-5; tentative D call: TRBD2 (5 bases). Germline values: CDR1 SEHNR, CDR2 FQNEAQ (reference sequence). This CDR3 is 16 amino acids long. Trimming stripped 2 bases from V and 2 bases from J, with 15 bases between. For the CDR3, the DNA is TGTGCCAGCAGCTTATACGCTGGCAGCGGACAAGAGACCCAGTACTTC. This encodes CASSLYAGSGQETQYF.

The chain has TRBV4-1 and TRBJ2-7; 10 nucleotides line up with TRBD1. The CDR3 runs to 15 residues. Germline loops: CDR1 MGHRA, CDR2 YSYEKL. J was trimmed by 6 bases and V by 2 bases; bases with no gene match: 7. CDR3 DNA: TGCGCCAGCAGCCAACCGGGACAGGGGACACTCGAGCAGTACTTC. Translated: CASSQPGQGTLEQYF.

CDR3 sequence reads: CASSFGLRGTPGETQYF. The CDR3 nucleotides read TGTGCCAGCAGCTTCGGACTCCGCGGGACCCCTGGAGAGACCCAGTACTTC. The chain recombines TRBV5-6 with TRBJ2-5; the D gene is possibly TRBD2 (6 bases). The CDR3 sequence is 17 residues long. V shed 2 bases and J shed 4 bases, with 21 bases lying between them. CDR1 is SGHDT and CDR2 is YYEEEE in the germline V gene. Together with reference TRBV5-6 and TRBJ2-5, the CDR3 gives the full variable domain: DAGVTQSPTHLIKTRGQQVTLRCSPKSGHDTVSWYQQALGQGPQFIFQYYEEEERQRGNFPDRFSGHQFPNYSSELNVNALLLGDSALYLCASSFGLRGTPGETQYFGPGTRLLVL.

This CDR3 is CASSGRTGVADTIYF. The CDR3 nucleotides read TGTGCCAGCAGTGGACGGACAGGGGTAGCGGACACCATATATTTT. V gene TRBV6-1 combines with J gene TRBJ1-3, with 9 bases lining up with TRBD1. Germline CDR1 MNHNS, CDR2 SASEGT. This CDR3 contains 15 residues. Losses at the gene ends were 4 bases for V and 8 bases for J; bases not matched to a gene: 9.

This clone was seen many times. V usage is TRBV15 and J usage is TRBJ1-2; D possibly corresponds to TRBD1 (5 bases). The CDR3 runs 13 residues. V was clipped by 0 bases and J by 8 bases, with 10 bases between them. Germline assignment: CDR1 LNHNV and CDR2 YYDKDF (reference sequence). CDR3 sequence (DNA): TGTGCCACCAGCAGAGACAGGGTAGGAGGCTACACCTTC. This translates into CATSRDRVGGYTF.

With respect to this clone: Other DNA sequences in this specimen translate into the identical CDR3. The chain carries TRBV7-2 and TRBJ2-1; D is possibly TRBD1 (5 bases). This CDR3 spans 14 amino acids. V was clipped by 5 bases and J by 4 bases, with 12 bases between them. Germline-derived CDR1 and CDR2 are SGHTA and FQGNSA. In DNA, the CDR3 is TGTGCCAGCAGCCCACCGACAGTTTACAATGAGCAGTTCTTC. Translated, it gives CASSPPTVYNEQFF.

A few counts support this clone. The chain couples TRBV10-1 to TRBJ1-1; weak D call: TRBD1 (6 bases). CDR3 length equals 14 residues. Germline loops: CDR1 WNHNN, CDR2 SYGVQD (reference sequence). The V end was cut by 0 bases, the J end by 4 bases, with 9 bases between. CDR3 nucleotide sequence: TGCGCCAGCAGTGAGTCGGGGGGGGCCACTGAAGCTTTCTTT. Amino acids: CASSESGGATEAFF.

This clone was detected a few times. The sample carries other DNA sequences with the same CDR3. V gene TRBV2 combines with J gene TRBJ2-7; the match to TRBD1 covers 7 bases. Germline CDR1 and CDR2: SNHLY and FYNNEI. The CDR3 has 12 amino acids. After removal of 9 bases from V and 3 bases from J, the junction contained 5 bases not matched to a gene. Here the CDR3 DNA reads TGTGCCAGTACGGGACAGAGCTACGAGCAGTACTTC. Translation gives CASTGQSYEQYF.

The V gene is TRBV9, the J gene TRBJ1-2, with D hard to call. Deletions cut 0 bases from V and 1 base from J, with 10 bases between. Germline CDR1 SGDLS, CDR2 YYNGEE. The CDR3 spans 15 residues. CDR3: CASSVGGIVNYGYTF. The CDR3 DNA reads TGTGCCAGCAGCGTAGGAGGGATCGTTAACTATGGCTACACCTTC.

The rearrangement joins TRBV11-2 to TRBJ2-5; D not certain. The CDR3 sequence is 13 residues long. Trimming took 3 bases from V and 4 from J, leaving 9 bases between them. Germline V gene lookup returns CDR1 SGHAT and CDR2 FQNNGV. DNA of the CDR3: TGTGCCAGCAGCTTCGGAGCGAGAGAGACCCAGTACTTC. This sequence encodes CASSFGARETQYF.

Only one count was recorded for this clone. The V call is TRBV5-1, the J call TRBJ2-2; 7 nucleotides match TRBD2. Germline values: CDR1 SGHRS, CDR2 YFSETQ. The CDR3 length is 15 residues. J gave up 3 bases and V 4 bases, and 6 bases lay outside the gene matches. The CDR3 sequence: CASSEASGYTGELFF. The CDR3 nucleotides read TGCGCCAGCAGCGAGGCTAGCGGCTACACCGGGGAGCTGTTTTTT.

This sequence joins TRBV9 and TRBJ2-1; 9 bases line up with TRBD2. With V trimmed by 0 bases and J by 8 bases, 12 bases remained unmatched. Looked up from germline, CDR1 is SGDLS and CDR2 is YYNGEE. This CDR3 has 17 residues. The CDR3 loop is CASSVARGGGWFDEQFF. The CDR3 DNA follows: TGTGCCAGCAGCGTAGCTCGCGGGGGGGGATGGTTCGATGAGCAGTTCTTC. The whole variable domain, filled in from reference TRBV9 and TRBJ2-1, reads DSGVTQTPKHLITATGQRVTLRCSPRSGDLSVYWYQQSLDQGLQFLIQYYNGEERAKGNILERFSAQQFPDLHSELNLSSLELGDSALYFCASSVARGGGWFDEQFFGPGTRLTVL.

V gene TRBV6-5 combines with J gene TRBJ1-5; 7 nucleotides agree with TRBD1. Germline CDR1 and CDR2: MNHEY and SVGAGI. The length of the CDR3 is 13 residues. With V trimmed by 1 base and J by 6 bases, 0 bases remained unmatched. The CDR3 DNA reads TGTGCCAGCAGTTACTGGACAGGTCAGCCCCAGCATTTT. Translated: CASSYWTGQPQHF.

CDR3 loop: CASSDSGPNQPQHF. DNA of the CDR3: TGCGCCAGCAGTGATTCAGGGCCAAATCAGCCCCAGCATTTT. The V gene is TRBV10-2, the J gene TRBJ1-5; maybe TRBD1 (5 bases). Per germline, CDR1 WSHSY and CDR2 SAAADI. The CDR3 extends over 14 amino acids. Trimming took 3 bases from V and 4 from J, leaving 10 bases between them.

CDR3: CASSFGGYNQPQHF. The CDR3 nucleotides read TGTGCCAGCAGCTTTGGGGGCTACAATCAGCCCCAGCATTTT. The J gene is TRBJ1-5, the V gene TRBV7-8, with D possibly matching TRBD1 (6 bases). Germline loops: CDR1 SGHVS, CDR2 FQNEAQ. CDR3 length: 14 residues. V lost 3 bases to trimming and J lost 3 bases, with 9 bases between them.